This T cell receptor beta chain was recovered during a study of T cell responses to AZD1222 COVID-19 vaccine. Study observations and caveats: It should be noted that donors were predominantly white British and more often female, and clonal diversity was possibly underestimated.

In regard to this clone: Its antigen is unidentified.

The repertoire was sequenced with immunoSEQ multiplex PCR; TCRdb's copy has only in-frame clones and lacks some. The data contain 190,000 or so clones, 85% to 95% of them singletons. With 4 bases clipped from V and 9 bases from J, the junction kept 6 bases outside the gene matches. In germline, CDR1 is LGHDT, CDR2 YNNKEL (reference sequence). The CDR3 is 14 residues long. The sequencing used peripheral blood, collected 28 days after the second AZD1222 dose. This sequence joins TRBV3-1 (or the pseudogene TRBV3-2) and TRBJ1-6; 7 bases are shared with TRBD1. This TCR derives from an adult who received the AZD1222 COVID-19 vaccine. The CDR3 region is CASSPSGGGSPLHF. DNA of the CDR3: TGTGCCAGCAGCCCCTCAGGGGGGGGTTCACCCCTCCACTTT.